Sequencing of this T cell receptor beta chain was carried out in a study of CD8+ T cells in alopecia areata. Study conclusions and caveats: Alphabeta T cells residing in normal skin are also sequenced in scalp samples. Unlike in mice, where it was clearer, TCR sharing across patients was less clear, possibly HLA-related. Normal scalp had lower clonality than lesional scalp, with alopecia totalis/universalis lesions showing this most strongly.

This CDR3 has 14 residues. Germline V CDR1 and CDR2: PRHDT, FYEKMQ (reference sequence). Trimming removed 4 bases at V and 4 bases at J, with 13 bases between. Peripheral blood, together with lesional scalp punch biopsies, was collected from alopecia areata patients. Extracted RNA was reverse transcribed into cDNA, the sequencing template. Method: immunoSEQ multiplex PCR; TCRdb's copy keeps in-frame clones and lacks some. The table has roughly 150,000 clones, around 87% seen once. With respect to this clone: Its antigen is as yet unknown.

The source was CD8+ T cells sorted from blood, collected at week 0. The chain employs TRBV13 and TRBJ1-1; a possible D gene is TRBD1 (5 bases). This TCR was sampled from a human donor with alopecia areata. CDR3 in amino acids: CASSSSDQGTEAFF. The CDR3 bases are TGTGCCAGCAGCTCCTCCGATCAGGGCACTGAAGCTTTCTTT.